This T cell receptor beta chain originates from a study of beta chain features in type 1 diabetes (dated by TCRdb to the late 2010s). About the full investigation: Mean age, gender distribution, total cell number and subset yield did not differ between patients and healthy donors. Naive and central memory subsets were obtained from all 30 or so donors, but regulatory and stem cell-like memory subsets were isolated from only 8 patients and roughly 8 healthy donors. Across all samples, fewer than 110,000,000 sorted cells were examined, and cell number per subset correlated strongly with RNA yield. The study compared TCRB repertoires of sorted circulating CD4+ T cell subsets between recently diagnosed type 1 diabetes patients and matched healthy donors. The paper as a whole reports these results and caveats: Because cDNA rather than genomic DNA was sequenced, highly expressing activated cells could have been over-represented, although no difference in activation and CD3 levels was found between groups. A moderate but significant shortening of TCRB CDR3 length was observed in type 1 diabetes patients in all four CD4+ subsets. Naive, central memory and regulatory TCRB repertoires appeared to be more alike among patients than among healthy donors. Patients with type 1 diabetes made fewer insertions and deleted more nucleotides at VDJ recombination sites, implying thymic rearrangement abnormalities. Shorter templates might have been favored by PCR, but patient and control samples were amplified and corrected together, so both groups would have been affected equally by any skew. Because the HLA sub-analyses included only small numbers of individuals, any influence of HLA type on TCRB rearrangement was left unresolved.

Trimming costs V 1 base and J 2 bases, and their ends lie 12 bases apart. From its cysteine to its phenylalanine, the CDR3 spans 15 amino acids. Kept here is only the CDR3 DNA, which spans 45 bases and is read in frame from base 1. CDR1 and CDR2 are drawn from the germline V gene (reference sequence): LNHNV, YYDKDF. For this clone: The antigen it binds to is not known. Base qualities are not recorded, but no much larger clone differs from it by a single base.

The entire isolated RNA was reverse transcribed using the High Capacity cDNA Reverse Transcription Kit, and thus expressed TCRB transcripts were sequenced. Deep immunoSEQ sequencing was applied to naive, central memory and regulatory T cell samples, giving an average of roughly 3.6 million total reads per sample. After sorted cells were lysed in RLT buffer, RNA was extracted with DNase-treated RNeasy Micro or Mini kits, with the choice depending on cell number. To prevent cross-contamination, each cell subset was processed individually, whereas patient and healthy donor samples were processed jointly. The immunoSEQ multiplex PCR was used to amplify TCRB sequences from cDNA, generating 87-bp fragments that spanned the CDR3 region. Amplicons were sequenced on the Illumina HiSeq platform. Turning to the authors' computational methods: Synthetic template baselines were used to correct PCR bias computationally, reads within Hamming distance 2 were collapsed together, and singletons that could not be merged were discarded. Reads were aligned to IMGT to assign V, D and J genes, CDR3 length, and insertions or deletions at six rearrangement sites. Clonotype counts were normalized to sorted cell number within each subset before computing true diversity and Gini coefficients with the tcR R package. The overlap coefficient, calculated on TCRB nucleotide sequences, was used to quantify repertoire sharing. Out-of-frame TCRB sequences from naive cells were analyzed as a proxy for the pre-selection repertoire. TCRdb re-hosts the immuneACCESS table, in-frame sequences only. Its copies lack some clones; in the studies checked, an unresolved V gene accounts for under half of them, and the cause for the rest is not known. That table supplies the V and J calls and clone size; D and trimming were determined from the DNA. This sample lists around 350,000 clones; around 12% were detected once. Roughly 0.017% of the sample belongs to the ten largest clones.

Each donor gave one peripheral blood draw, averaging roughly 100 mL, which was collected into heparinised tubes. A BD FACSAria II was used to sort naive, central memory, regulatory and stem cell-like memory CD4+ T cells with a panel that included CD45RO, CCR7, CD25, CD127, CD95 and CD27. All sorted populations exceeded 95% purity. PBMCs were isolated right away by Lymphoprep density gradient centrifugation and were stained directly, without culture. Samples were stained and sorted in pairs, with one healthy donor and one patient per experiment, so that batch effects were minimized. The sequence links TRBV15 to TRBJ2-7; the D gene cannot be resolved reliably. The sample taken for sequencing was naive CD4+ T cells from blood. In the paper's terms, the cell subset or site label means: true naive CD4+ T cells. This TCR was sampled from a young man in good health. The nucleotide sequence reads TGTGCCACCAGCAGAGTCCCCACCAGGACCTACGAGCAGTACTTC. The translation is CATSRVPTRTYEQYF.